The 14 T cell receptor beta chains in this list originate from one sample, sequenced in a study of T-cell memory formation after mild COVID-19. TCRdb independently ran MiXCR on the 5' RACE reads; one entry per CDR3 protein. The sample has about 210,000 distinct CDR3 sequences; more than 25% are singletons. Material: PBMCs or a T cell subset sorted from them (not recorded which). The receptors come from an adult woman who had mild COVID-19 (a few samples of this study predate the infection). Cell type and time point are not known.

The chain carries TRBV12-3 or TRBV12-4 and TRBJ2-7; D ambiguous. Trimming removed 0 bases at V and 2 bases at J, with 11 bases between. There are 15 residues in the CDR3. The CDR3 spells CASSLAVDGPYEQYF. The DNA of the CDR3 is TGTGCCAGCAGTTTAGCCGTAGACGGTCCCTACGAGCAGTACTTC.

The chain uses TRBV24-1 and TRBJ1-2, with 8 bases lining up with TRBD1. The CDR3 has 16 amino acids. Germline-derived CDR1 and CDR2 are KGHDR and SFDVKD. J was trimmed by 4 bases and V by 4 bases; bases with no gene match: 10. The CDR3 loop reads CATSEGQGSGRYGYTF. The DNA for the CDR3 is TGTGCCACCAGTGAAGGACAGGGTTCAGGGCGCTATGGCTACACCTTC.

This clonotype appeared a few times. The CDR3 DNA reads TGTGCCTGGAGTGACGGGGCCTCCTACGAGCAGTACTTC. As protein: CAWSDGASYEQYF. The rearrangement links TRBV30 to TRBJ2-7; D possibly matches TRBD1 or TRBD2 (5 bases each). The germline V and J ends were trimmed by 1 base and 0 bases, with 7 bases remaining between them. In germline, CDR1 is GTSNPN, CDR2 SVGIG (reference sequence). The CDR3 totals 13 residues.

This clonotype showed up just once. This rearrangement joins TRBV20-1 to TRBJ1-4; TRBD1 agrees at 7 bases. The J segment lost 5 bases and the V segment lost 6 bases, leaving 9 bases of the junction unmatched. Germline V gene lookup returns CDR1 DFQATT and CDR2 SNEGSKA (reference sequence). This CDR3 region has 14 residues. This chain's CDR3 is CSATSGRGNEKLFF. The CDR3 DNA is TGCAGTGCCACTAGCGGCAGGGGGAATGAAAAACTGTTTTTT.

The rearrangement uses TRBV5-5 and TRBJ1-1; D remains ambiguous. CDR1 is SGHKS, CDR2 YYEKEE, per germline (reference sequence). Trimming left V 4 bases short and J 11 bases short, with 27 bases between. This CDR3 is 16 amino acids long. CDR3 residues: CASSGTPGSNPSRAFF. CDR3 sequence (DNA): TGTGCCAGCAGCGGAACCCCCGGGAGCAACCCATCGCGGGCTTTCTTT.

This clonotype was detected only a few times. The chain carries TRBV12-3 or TRBV12-4 and TRBJ2-7; TRBD1 matches 7 bases. J was trimmed by 2 bases and V by 3 bases; bases with no gene match: 4. The CDR3 runs 14 residues. CDR3 nucleotide sequence: TGTGCCAGCAGTTTCTGGGACAGTCCCTACGAGCAGTACTTC. Translated, it gives CASSFWDSPYEQYF.

This clonotype was seen only a few times. CDR3: CSAWSREGHDSSYNEQFF. CDR3 coding DNA: TGCAGTGCTTGGTCCCGTGAAGGACATGACAGCTCCTACAATGAGCAGTTCTTC. The V gene is TRBV20-1, the J gene TRBJ2-1; D may be TRBD1 (5 bases). The germline V gene has CDR1 DFQATT and CDR2 SNEGSKA (reference sequence). The CDR3 contains 18 residues. Trimming took 5 bases from V and 0 from J, leaving 23 bases between them.

This chain connects TRBV2 to TRBJ2-3; TRBD1 might be the D (7 bases). V shed 6 bases and J shed 0 bases, with 13 bases lying between them. This CDR3 is built from 15 residues. Germline lookup yields CDR1 SNHLY and CDR2 FYNNEI. CDR3 protein: CASSAGQSSTDTQYF. CDR3 sequence (DNA): TGTGCCAGCAGCGCGGGACAGTCTAGCACAGATACGCAGTATTTT.

Only a few counts were recorded for this clonotype. V is TRBV7-6 and J is TRBJ2-1; D is uncertain. Trimming cost V 6 bases and J 4 bases, with 25 bases left between them. The CDR3 extends over 18 amino acids. In germline, CDR1 is SGHVS, CDR2 FNYEAQ. CDR3 nucleotide sequence: TGTGCCAGCAGTCCACGCCACAGTTCGGTGGCCTTGTACAATGAGCAGTTCTTC. Translating gives CASSPRHSSVALYNEQFF.

The CDR3 sequence: CASSFSTSGGYNEQFF. The CDR3 region has the DNA TGTGCCAGCAGCTTTTCGACTAGCGGGGGATACAATGAGCAGTTCTTC. This chain connects TRBV7-2 to TRBJ2-1; 12 nucleotides match TRBD2. This CDR3 is built from 16 residues. Germline CDR1 and CDR2: SGHTA and FQGNSA. Trimming took 3 bases from V and 4 from J; bases not matched to a gene: 4.

The genes are TRBV7-3 and TRBJ2-1; maybe TRBD2 (7 bases). The germline V gene has CDR1 SGHTA and CDR2 FQGTGA. With 0 bases removed from V and 10 bases from J, the gap between germline ends came to 13 bases. CDR3 length: 14 residues. The CDR3 is CASSLTGGPGEQFF. The CDR3 nucleotides are TGTGCCAGCAGCTTAACGGGGGGGCCCGGAGAGCAGTTCTTC.

This clonotype came up once. The genes are TRBV7-9 and TRBJ1-4; TRBD1 is a possible D gene (6 bases). This CDR3 is built from 11 residues. V was cut by 9 bases and J by 8 bases, with 10 bases left in between. Per the germline V gene, CDR1 is SEHNR and CDR2 is FQNEAQ (reference sequence). This chain's CDR3 is CASPQGEKLFF. CDR3 DNA: TGTGCCAGTCCCCAGGGGGAAAAACTGTTTTTT. Drawing the rest from reference TRBV7-9 and TRBJ1-4, the complete variable domain is DTGVSQNPRHKITKRGQNVTFRCDPISEHNRLYWYRQTLGQGPEFLTYFQNEAQLEKSRLLSDRFSAERPKGSFSTLEIQRTEQGDSAMYLCASPQGEKLFFGSGTQLSVL.

The V call is TRBV12-3 or TRBV12-4, the J call TRBJ1-2; tentative D call: TRBD1 (5 bases). The germline V and J ends were trimmed by 5 bases and 4 bases, with 14 bases remaining between them. CDR3 length: 14 amino acids. DNA of the CDR3: TGTGCCAGCAGTCTGGGACGGGAATCCTATGGCTACACCTTC. Encoded protein: CASSLGRESYGYTF.

The V and J genes are TRBV15 and TRBJ2-5, with 15 positions matching TRBD2. The CDR3 consists of 14 residues. Per germline, CDR1 LNHNV and CDR2 YYDKDF (reference sequence). Trimming removed 4 bases from V and 7 bases from J; junction bases left unmatched: 1. CDR3 sequence: CATSTGLAGGTQYF. The CDR3 nucleotides are TGTGCCACCAGCACGGGACTAGCGGGGGGGACCCAGTACTTC.